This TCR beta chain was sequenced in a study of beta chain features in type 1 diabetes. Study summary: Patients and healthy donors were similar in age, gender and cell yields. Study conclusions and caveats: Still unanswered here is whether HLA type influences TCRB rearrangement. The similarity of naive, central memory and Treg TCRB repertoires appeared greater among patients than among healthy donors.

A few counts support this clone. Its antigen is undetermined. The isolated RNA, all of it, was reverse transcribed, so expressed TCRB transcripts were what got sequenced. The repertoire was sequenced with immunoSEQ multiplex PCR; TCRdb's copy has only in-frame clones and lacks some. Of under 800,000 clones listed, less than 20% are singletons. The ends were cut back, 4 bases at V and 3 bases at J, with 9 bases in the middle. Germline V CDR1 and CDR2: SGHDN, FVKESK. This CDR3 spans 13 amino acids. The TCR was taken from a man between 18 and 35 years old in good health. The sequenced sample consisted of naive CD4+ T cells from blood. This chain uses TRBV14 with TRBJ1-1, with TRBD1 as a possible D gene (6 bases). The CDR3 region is CASSPRGDTEAFF. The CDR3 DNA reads TGTGCCAGCAGCCCAAGGGGGGACACTGAAGCTTTCTTT.